The entry below describes one TCR beta chain. Some clones are missing from TCRdb's copy, which holds only in-frame ones; the method was immunoSEQ multiplex PCR. The table includes tens of thousands of clones, approximately 90% detected once. V was trimmed by 10 bases and J by 6 bases, leaving 10 bases between them. The CDR3 consists of 11 residues. Germline CDR1 reads MNHEY; CDR2 reads SMNVEV (reference sequence). The sample originates from a study of blood T cell repertoires in COVID-19. Turning to the study itself: PBMCs, B-cell-depleted T cells, or T cells were the source of the cDNA or gDNA that made up the material.

The TCR was taken from a man between 35 and 55 years old with acute or convalescent COVID-19. This chain uses TRBV27 with TRBJ1-5, with D maybe TRBD1 (5 bases). Material: peripheral blood. The CDR3: CATGGSQPQHF. The DNA for the CDR3 is TGTGCCACTGGGGGGTCTCAGCCCCAGCATTTT.